Sequencing of this TCR beta chain was carried out in a study of T-cell memory formation after mild COVID-19. The germline V gene encodes CDR1 KGHSH and CDR2 LQKENI. Trimming took off 2 bases at V and 1 base at J, with 11 bases between the two ends. This CDR3 is built from 15 residues. TCRdb independently ran MiXCR on the 5' RACE reads; one entry per CDR3 protein. This table has 300,000 to 400,000 distinct CDR3 sequences, under 30% appearing once. This TCR derives from an adult woman who had mild COVID-19 (a few samples of this study predate the infection). Cell type and time point are not known. The chain joins TRBV18 to TRBJ2-5, with D possibly matching TRBD1 (7 bases). Specimen: PBMCs or a T cell subset sorted from them (not recorded which). The CDR3 loop reads CASSPTGDFQETQYF. The CDR3 DNA follows: TGTGCCAGCTCACCAACAGGGGACTTCCAAGAGACCCAGTACTTC.